The clone carrying this T cell receptor (beta chain) turned up a few times. Sequencing targeted expressed TCRB transcripts, as all isolated RNA had been reverse transcribed. Sequencing was performed with immunoSEQ multiplex PCR; in TCRdb, only in-frame clones are kept and a portion is missing. The data show about 360,000 clones, around 12% seen once. The entry originates in a study of beta chain features in type 1 diabetes. In the study overall: Healthy donors resembled patients in age, gender and cell yields.

In germline, CDR1 is MDHEN, CDR2 SYDVKM. V lost 5 bases and J 5 bases, leaving 12 bases between the germline ends. This CDR3 spans 13 amino acids. The chain uses TRBV28 and TRBJ2-5; a possible D gene is TRBD2 (5 bases). The receptor was derived from a man younger than 35 in good health. The sequenced material came from naive CD4+ T cells from blood. The DNA for the CDR3 is TGTGCCAGCAGTCCTCTGAGCGGCGAGACCCAGTACTTC. It yields the protein CASSPLSGETQYF.